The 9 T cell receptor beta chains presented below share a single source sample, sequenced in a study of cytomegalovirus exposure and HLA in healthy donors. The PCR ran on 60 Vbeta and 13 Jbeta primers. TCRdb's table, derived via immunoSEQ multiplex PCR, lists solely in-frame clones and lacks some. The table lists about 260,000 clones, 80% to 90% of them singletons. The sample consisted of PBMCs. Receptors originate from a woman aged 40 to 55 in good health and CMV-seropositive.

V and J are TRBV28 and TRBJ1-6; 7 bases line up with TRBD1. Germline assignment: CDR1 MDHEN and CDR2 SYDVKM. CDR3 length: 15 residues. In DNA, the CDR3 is TGTGCAGCGGGAGGGGGACAGATCTATAATTCACCCCTCCACTTT. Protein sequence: CAAGGGQIYNSPLHF.

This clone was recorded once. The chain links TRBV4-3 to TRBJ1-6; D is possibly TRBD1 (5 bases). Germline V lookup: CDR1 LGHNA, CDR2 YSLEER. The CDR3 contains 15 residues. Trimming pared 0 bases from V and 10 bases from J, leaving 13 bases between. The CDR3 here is CASSQELQVLSPLHF. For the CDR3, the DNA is TGCGCCAGCAGCCAAGAGTTACAGGTTCTGTCACCCCTCCACTTT.

In nucleotides, the CDR3 is TGTGCCAGCGGCGGGGGGGAGCAGTACTTC. Protein: CASGGGEQYF. The chain links TRBV7-9 to TRBJ2-7; TRBD2 matches 8 bases. CDR3 length: 10 residues. CDR1 and CDR2 from the germline V gene are SEHNR and FQNEAQ (reference sequence). V shed 8 bases and J 7 bases; nucleotides not matched to a gene: 1.

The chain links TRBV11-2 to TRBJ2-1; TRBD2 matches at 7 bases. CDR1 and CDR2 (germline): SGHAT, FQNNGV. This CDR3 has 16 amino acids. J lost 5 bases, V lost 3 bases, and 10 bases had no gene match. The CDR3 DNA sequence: TGTGCCAGCAGCTTTCGGGGCAGCGGGAAGGACAATGAGCAGTTCTTC. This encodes CASSFRGSGKDNEQFF.

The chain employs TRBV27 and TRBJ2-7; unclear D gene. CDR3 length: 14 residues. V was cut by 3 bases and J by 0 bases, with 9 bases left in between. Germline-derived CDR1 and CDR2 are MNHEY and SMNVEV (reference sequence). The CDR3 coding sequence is TGTGCCAGCAGTTTCAGTAAGCGCTCCTACGAGCAGTACTTC. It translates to CASSFSKRSYEQYF.

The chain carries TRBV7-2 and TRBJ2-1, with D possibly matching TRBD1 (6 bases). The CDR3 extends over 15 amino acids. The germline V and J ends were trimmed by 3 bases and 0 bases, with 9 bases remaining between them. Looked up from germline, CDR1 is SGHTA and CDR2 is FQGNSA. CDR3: CASSFRGISYNEQFF. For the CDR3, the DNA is TGTGCCAGCAGCTTTAGGGGGATCTCCTACAATGAGCAGTTCTTC. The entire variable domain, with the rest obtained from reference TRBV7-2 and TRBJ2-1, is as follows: GAGVSQSPSNKVTEKGKDVELRCDPISGHTALYWYRQSLGQGLEFLIYFQGNSAPDKSGLPSDRFSAERTGGSVSTLTIQRTQQEDSAVYLCASSFRGISYNEQFFGPGTRLTVL.

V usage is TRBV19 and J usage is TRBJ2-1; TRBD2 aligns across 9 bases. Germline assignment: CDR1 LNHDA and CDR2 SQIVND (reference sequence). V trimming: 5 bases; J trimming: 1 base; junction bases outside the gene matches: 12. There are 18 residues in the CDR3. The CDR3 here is CASSWEPPGLASYNEQFF. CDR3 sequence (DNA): TGTGCCAGTAGTTGGGAACCCCCGGGACTAGCTTCCTACAATGAGCAGTTCTTC.

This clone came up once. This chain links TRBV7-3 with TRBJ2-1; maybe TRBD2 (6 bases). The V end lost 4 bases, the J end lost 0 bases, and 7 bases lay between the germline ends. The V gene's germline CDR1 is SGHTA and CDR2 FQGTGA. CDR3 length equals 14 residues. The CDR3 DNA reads TGTGCCAGCAGCTCCGGGAGCTCCTACAATGAGCAGTTCTTC. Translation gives CASSSGSSYNEQFF.

The CDR3 coding sequence is TGCAGCGTTGGAGGACACCTGAACACTGAAGCTTTCTTT. Protein product: CSVGGHLNTEAFF. This chain joins TRBV29-1 and TRBJ1-1, with D perhaps matching TRBD1 (5 bases). This CDR3 is built from 13 residues. The V gene lost 4 bases and the J gene lost 0 bases, with 9 bases spanning the gap. Germline loops: CDR1 SQVTM, CDR2 ANQGSEA.